This TCR beta chain was captured in a study of shared clonotypes between healthy human individuals (TCRdb year 2020). With respect to the entire study: A couple of women and a few men aged 18 to 49 years were included in the cohort. For each donor, CD4 naive and CD4 memory were each run on three plates, CD8 naive on two plates, and CD8 memory on one plate. Between about 0.9 and 9 billion PBMCs per donor were obtained by leukapheresis. To increase sequencing depth and limit assay-specific biases, different laboratories used diverse techniques to prepare libraries and sequence TCR repertoires. Blood TCR repertoires of five healthy adults were deeply sequenced to estimate repertoire size and the extent of clonotype sharing between individuals.

Study-level results and caveats: Across a handful of donors, roughly 5.1% of naive CD4, over 3% of naive CD8, 2% to 2.5% of memory CD4, and over 0.35% of memory CD8 clonotypes were shared. Clonotypes shared by all four sorted-subset donors showed higher generation probabilities than non-shared clonotypes. Because the study included a small number of donors, the genetic and exposure-history diversity represented was limited. Sampling was restricted to blood, and TCR repertoires in tissues likely differ from the TCR repertoires found in blood. Even with the large sequencing depth, rarefaction of the sorted-subset datasets indicated that sequencing was incomplete. Pairwise subsampling led to the expectation that sequencing depth would affect the degree of clonotype sharing among donors. Naive subsets generally had larger estimated clonotype richness than memory subsets did.

With regard to this clone: Its cognate antigen has yet to be identified. No quality values exist for individual bases; no much larger clone is one base distant.

Healthy HIV-negative adults with no recently reported acute infections or vaccinations were included as donors. Only Caucasian adults living in Nashville, Tennessee, USA were represented among the donors. CD8 memory samples combined magnetically selected CD45RO+ cells with CCR7-negative CD45RA+ effector memory (TemRA) cells. After blood collection by leukapheresis, PBMCs were isolated using Ficoll-Histopaque density gradient centrifugation and then cryopreserved in the vapor phase of liquid nitrogen. Purity and quantity of every magnetically sorted T cell population were checked by analytical flow cytometry. Genomic DNA was isolated from every sorted fraction and measured by UV absorbance on a Nanodrop 2000c. Measured from the cysteine to the phenylalanine, the CDR3 is 13 residues long. The DNA shown is the 39-base CDR3, in frame from base 1. The germline V gene provides CDR1 SQVTM and CDR2 ANQGSEA. V is reduced by 3 bases and J by 0 bases, leaving a spacing of 9 bases between them.

TCR CDR3 regions were amplified from genomic DNA by multiplex PCR using the deep immunoSEQ assay. Extracted genomic DNA from each cell subset was spread evenly across all wells of several immunoSEQ 96-well plates, with each plate serving as a replicate. For sorted subsets, about 200 ng genomic DNA, equal to approximately 30,000 T cell genomes, was loaded into each replicate PCR. Purified libraries were quantified with a Qubit 3.0 fluorometer, sized on a Bioanalyzer 2100, and re-quantified with the KAPA Library Quantification kit. Every immunoSEQ 96-well plate was sequenced on a dedicated single-read 150-cycle Illumina NextSeq 550 flow cell. The original methods were these. Because the immunoSEQ output held only junctional sequences and lacked quality scores, the filtering could not match the filtering applied to full-length reads. To assign V/J genes and CDR3, sequences were annotated against IMGT germline references using PyIR, a Python wrapper for IgBLAST v1.9. Reads were removed for weak V/J assignments (E-value above 1e-6), missing CDR3, stop codons, out-of-frame junctions, or ambiguous translated residues. A V3J clonotype was defined by an identical inferred V gene, J gene, and CDR3 amino acid sequence. The percentage overlap between two repertoires was calculated by dividing the number of shared unique clonotypes by the size of the smaller repertoire. Richness of each repertoire was evaluated using RTK rarefaction, the Chao1 estimator, and Recon v2.1 estimates of unobserved clonotypes. OLGA was used to compute generation probabilities for all TCRbeta clonotypes that the gDNA method yielded from a handful of donors. TCRdb stores this immuneACCESS table with in-frame sequences only. Part of the clones is absent; in the studies checked, under half of the shortfall reflects unresolved V genes, and no reason is known for the rest. V, J and clone size derive from that table, while D and trimming were established from the DNA sequence. In this sample the table shows approximately 97,000 clones, approximately 61% of which occur a single time. Together, the top ten hold 35% to 55% of the sample.

Material for sequencing was memory CD8+ T cells sorted from blood. The sample's cell subset or site, from its label and the paper: CD45RO+ cells pooled with CCR7-negative TemRA cells. The receptor was derived from a man aged 30 to 39 in good health. This receptor chain uses TRBV29-1 and TRBJ2-7; no confident D gene assignment can be made. The DNA reads TGCAGCGTTGACGGTGATAGCTCCTACGAGCAGTACTTC. It codes for CSVDGDSSYEQYF.